These 31 T cell receptor beta chains were all obtained from the same sample, sequenced in a study of human T cells and chemical hapten exposure (dated by TCRdb to the early 2020s). This specimen's time point label, interpreted: patch test 1, 2 weeks after DPC sensitization. This specimen's treatment or condition label, interpreted: therapeutic diphenylcyclopropenone sensitization with weekly scalp DPC. Libraries were prepared through RACE. TCRdb shows the sequencer as NextSeq 500. In-frame beta chains were kept once TCRdb had trimmed the public reads at Q25 with fastp and called clones with MiXCR. Identical CDR3 protein sequences are pooled into one entry, listed with their most common genes and DNA. Counted in this sample were fewer than 200,000 distinct CDR3 sequences; about 22% of them appeared once. In total, the top ten clones hold about 6.7% of the sample. The specimen was whole blood, collected in connection with sensitization to the hapten diphenylcyclopropenone (DPC). The receptors come from a woman between 50 and 59 years old with alopecia areata. Some clones in this sample may be carry-over from other donors' samples.

The V call is TRBV5-1, the J call TRBJ2-2; no clear D gene. Germline CDR1 SGHRS, CDR2 YFSETQ. The CDR3 is made up of 14 amino acids. V lost 5 bases and J 1 base, leaving 9 bases between the germline ends. Written as DNA, the CDR3 is TGCGCCAGCAGACAACGAGAGAACACCGGGGAGCTGTTTTTT. It translates to CASRQRENTGELFF.

This rearrangement joins TRBV29-1 to TRBJ2-5, with D possibly being TRBD1 (5 bases). V lost 5 bases and J lost 2, with 12 bases in between. Germline-derived CDR1 and CDR2 are SQVTM and ANQGSEA. This CDR3 region has 13 residues. This CDR3 is CSVISGYQETQYF. The CDR3 DNA follows: TGCAGCGTTATTTCAGGGTATCAAGAGACCCAGTACTTC.

The chain couples TRBV5-1 to TRBJ1-5; TRBD1 might be the D (5 bases). V was shortened by 0 bases and J by 11 bases, with 15 bases between the two germline ends. The CDR3 has 14 amino acids. Germline values: CDR1 SGHRS, CDR2 YFSETQ. The DNA for the CDR3 is TGCGCCAGCAGCTTGGGGTGGGGCGCGGAGGCCCAGCATTTT. Translated, it gives CASSLGWGAEAQHF.

This clonotype was seen a handful of times. V usage is TRBV28 and J usage is TRBJ2-3; a weak D match, TRBD2 (6 bases). This CDR3 is built from 17 residues. Germline CDR1 is MDHEN and CDR2 is SYDVKM. V was shortened by 2 bases and J by 8 bases, with 23 bases between the two germline ends. The CDR3 DNA reads TGTGCCAGCAGTTTAGTCGCTAGCGCCCGGCCCAGCGGTACGCAGTATTTT. This codes for CASSLVASARPSGTQYF.

This chain uses TRBV5-1 with TRBJ1-1; 8 bases map to TRBD1. The CDR3 extends over 13 amino acids. The V gene's germline CDR1 is SGHRS and CDR2 YFSETQ. Losses at the gene ends were 0 bases for V and 6 bases for J; bases not matched to a gene: 1. In nucleotides, the CDR3 is TGCGCCAGCAGCTTGGGGACAGGGTCTGAAGCTTTCTTT. As protein: CASSLGTGSEAFF. The variable domain in full, completed from reference TRBV5-1 and TRBJ1-1, reads KAGVTQTPRYLIKTRGQQVTLSCSPISGHRSVSWYQQTPGQGLQFLFEYFSETQRNKGNFPGRFSGRQFSNSRSEMNVSTLELGDSALYLCASSLGTGSEAFFGQGTRLTVV.

The chain combines TRBV29-1 with TRBJ1-3; D not certain. This CDR3 region has 12 residues. The germline V and J ends were trimmed by 5 bases and 1 base, with 6 bases remaining between them. Germline CDR1 is SQVTM and CDR2 is ANQGSEA. Here the CDR3 DNA reads TGCAGCGTTATAACATCTGGAAACACCATATATTTT. It yields the protein CSVITSGNTIYF. Variable domain in full (rest from reference TRBV29-1 and TRBJ1-3): SAVISQKPSRDICQRGTSLTIQCQVDSQVTMMFWYRQQPGQSLTLIATANQGSEATYESGFVIDKFPISRPNLTFSTLTVSNMSPEDSSIYLCSVITSGNTIYFGEGSWLTVV.

This clonotype was observed a single time. Being one base from a much bigger clone, this may be a read error. This chain joins TRBV24-1 and TRBJ1-6, with D tentatively TRBD1 (6 bases). The length of the CDR3 is 16 residues. Germline lookup yields CDR1 KGHDR and CDR2 SFDVKD. The V and J ends lost 7 bases and 7 bases respectively, with 19 bases between them. The CDR3 is CATRDQARGANSPLHF. The CDR3 DNA sequence: TGTGCCACCAGAGATCAAGCAAGGGGGGCAAATTCACCCCTCCACTTT.

This clonotype has more than one count but fewer than ten. This chain links TRBV18 with TRBJ1-1, with D possibly being TRBD1 (6 bases). The CDR3 consists of 12 residues. The V gene lost 6 bases and the J gene lost 7 bases, with 12 bases spanning the gap. The germline V gene has CDR1 KGHSH and CDR2 LQKENI. The CDR3 nucleotides are TGTGCCAGCTCGCAGGGGCAGTATGAAGCTTTCTTT. It specifies CASSQGQYEAFF.

There are a few counts of this clonotype. The V call is TRBV6-2 or TRBV6-3, the J call TRBJ2-3; TRBD2 matches at 7 bases. J was trimmed by 5 bases and V by 6 bases; bases with no gene match: 8. Looked up from germline, CDR1 is MNHEY and CDR2 is SVGEGT. The CDR3 length is 14 residues. The CDR3 region is CASSRGLGGDTQYF. The CDR3 bases are TGTGCCAGCAGCCGCGGACTAGGTGGAGATACGCAGTATTTT.

This clonotype has a handful of counts. The chain couples TRBV20-1 to TRBJ2-3; TRBD2 might be the D (6 bases). Germline V gene data show CDR1 as DFQATT and CDR2 as SNEGSKA (reference sequence). The CDR3 spans 15 residues. The ends were cut back, 6 bases at V and 2 bases at J, with 18 bases in the middle. The CDR3 spells CSAAASALITDTQYF. The CDR3 DNA sequence: TGCAGTGCCGCTGCTAGCGCCCTTATCACAGATACGCAGTATTTT.

This clonotype was seen only a few times. The CDR3 loop is CASSSRAAPYGYTF. CDR3 DNA sequence: TGTGCCAGCAGCTCCCGGGCCGCGCCCTATGGCTACACCTTC. The rearrangement joins TRBV11-2 to TRBJ1-2; D remains unclear. V was pared by 4 bases and J by 4 bases, with 13 bases between. Per germline, CDR1 SGHAT and CDR2 FQNNGV. The CDR3 loop spans 14 amino acids.

This rearrangement joins TRBV9 to TRBJ2-3; TRBD2 aligns across 9 bases. The CDR3 covers 15 residues. V gave up 0 bases and J gave up 4 bases; unmatched junction bases: 3. The germline V gene has CDR1 SGDLS and CDR2 YYNGEE. The DNA for the CDR3 is TGTGCCAGCAGCGTAGTAGCGGGAGTTCCAGATACGCAGTATTTT. Translating gives CASSVVAGVPDTQYF.

This clonotype appeared a few times. V gene TRBV11-2 combines with J gene TRBJ2-7; the D is unclear. V was shortened by 5 bases and J by 6 bases, with 11 bases between the two germline ends. CDR1 SGHAT and CDR2 FQNNGV come from the germline V gene. CDR3 size: 12 residues. The DNA of the CDR3 is TGTGCCAGCAGCCTCCTGGGCCTCGAGCAGTACTTC. This sequence encodes CASSLLGLEQYF.

The rearrangement uses TRBV5-1 and TRBJ1-2, with TRBD1 identical over 9 bases. Germline loops: CDR1 SGHRS, CDR2 YFSETQ. The V and J ends lost 0 bases and 5 bases, in that order; junction bases with no gene match: 5. This CDR3 spans 15 amino acids. The CDR3 reads CASSLVQGAEYGYTF. The CDR3 region has the DNA TGCGCCAGCAGCTTGGTACAGGGGGCAGAATATGGCTACACCTTC.

The CDR3 here is CSARGTGKAEAFF. In DNA, the CDR3 is TGCAGTGCTAGAGGGACAGGGAAGGCTGAAGCTTTCTTT. The chain employs TRBV20-1 and TRBJ1-1, with 8 bases matching TRBD1. With V trimmed by 1 base and J by 6 bases, 4 bases remained unmatched. Looked up from germline, CDR1 is DFQATT and CDR2 is SNEGSKA (reference sequence). CDR3 length: 13 amino acids.

A few counts support this clonotype. This sequence joins TRBV7-2 and TRBJ2-4; tentative D call: TRBD1 (5 bases). CDR1 SGHTA and CDR2 FQGNSA come from the germline V gene. V shed 2 bases and J shed 0 bases, with 11 bases lying between them. This CDR3 has 16 residues. For the CDR3, the DNA is TGTGCCAGCAGCTTATGGGGCCCCCGAGCCAAAAACATTCAGTACTTC. This codes for CASSLWGPRAKNIQYF.

In this sample, this clonotype turned up a few times. The chain couples TRBV10-1 to TRBJ2-1; the D is unclear. This CDR3 has 17 residues. Between the trimmed V and J ends, which lost 3 bases and 4 bases, there was a span of 19 bases. Germline CDR1 is WNHNN and CDR2 is SYGVQD (reference sequence). Written as DNA, the CDR3 is TGCGCCAGCAGTGACCCACCCCGGCAGGAGCCGTACAATGAGCAGTTCTTC. This codes for CASSDPPRQEPYNEQFF.

This clonotype has a handful of counts. V and J are TRBV29-1 and TRBJ2-1, with 9 bases that match TRBD2. This CDR3 is built from 14 residues. Per the germline V gene, CDR1 is SQVTM and CDR2 is ANQGSEA. With V trimmed by 7 bases and J by 7 bases, 11 bases remained unmatched. The DNA for the CDR3 is TGCAGCGCCCACTCTAGCGGGAATAGGAATGAGCAGTTCTTC. This sequence encodes CSAHSSGNRNEQFF.

This clonotype has only a few counts. The J gene is TRBJ2-1, the V gene TRBV10-3, with 10 bases aligning to TRBD2. J was trimmed by 2 bases and V by 2 bases; bases with no gene match: 3. Germline V gene sequence: CDR1 ENHRY, CDR2 SYGVKD. This CDR3 spans 16 amino acids. CDR3 in DNA: TGTGCCATCAGTGAGCTAGCGGGAGATCCCTACAATGAGCAGTTCTTC. It specifies CAISELAGDPYNEQFF.

The chain has TRBV7-8 and TRBJ2-5; possibly TRBD1 for D (5 bases). Per the germline V gene, CDR1 is SGHVS and CDR2 is FQNEAQ. Trimming took off 5 bases at V and 0 bases at J, with 10 bases between the two ends. The CDR3 totals 14 residues. CDR3 amino acids: CASSDSTDQETQYF. The CDR3 bases are TGTGCCAGCAGCGATTCGACAGACCAAGAGACCCAGTACTTC.

The CDR3 DNA is TGTGCCACCAGCAGAGCCGGGACAGGGGATGGCTACACCTTC. Protein: CATSRAGTGDGYTF. The chain links TRBV15 to TRBJ1-2; 10 bases agree with TRBD1. V dropped 1 base and J dropped 6; count of bases not matched to a gene: 2. CDR1 LNHNV and CDR2 YYDKDF come from the germline V gene (reference sequence). The CDR3 runs 14 residues.

This clonotype has more than one count but fewer than ten. The chain combines TRBV27 with TRBJ1-2, with D possibly matching TRBD1 (5 bases). Germline assignment: CDR1 MNHEY and CDR2 SMNVEV (reference sequence). V shed 6 bases and J shed 0 bases, with 26 bases lying between them. This CDR3 is 19 amino acids long. This CDR3 is CASSSRTGGAKLANYGYTF. In DNA, the CDR3 is TGTGCCAGCAGCTCCCGGACGGGGGGAGCCAAGTTGGCTAACTATGGCTACACCTTC.

The chain recombines TRBV7-9 with TRBJ1-5; the D is unclear. Looked up from germline, CDR1 is SEHNR and CDR2 is FQNEAQ (reference sequence). The CDR3 runs 15 residues. The V gene lost 5 bases and the J gene lost 3 bases, with 14 bases spanning the gap. This chain's CDR3 is CASSPGPTDNQPQHF. The DNA of the CDR3 is TGTGCCAGCAGCCCTGGACCAACCGACAATCAGCCCCAGCATTTT.

The chain recombines TRBV10-1 with TRBJ1-6; perhaps TRBD1 as D (6 bases). Germline V CDR1 and CDR2: WNHNN, SYGVQD (reference sequence). This CDR3 comprises 15 residues. The germline V and J ends were trimmed by 6 bases and 5 bases, with 14 bases remaining between them. The CDR3 protein is CASSPGRGNNSPLHF. The CDR3 DNA reads as TGCGCCAGCAGCCCCGGAAGGGGGAATAATTCACCCCTCCACTTT.

J is TRBJ2-1 and V is TRBV7-9; TRBD2 agrees at 8 bases. The germline V gene encodes CDR1 SEHNR and CDR2 FQNEAQ (reference sequence). The CDR3 is made up of 13 amino acids. V shed 8 bases and J 7 bases; nucleotides not matched to a gene: 7. The CDR3 sequence: CASQALAENEQFF. CDR3 sequence (DNA): TGTGCCAGCCAAGCACTAGCGGAGAATGAGCAGTTCTTC.

V is TRBV30 and J is TRBJ1-4; D is perhaps TRBD1 (6 bases). Trimming removed 3 bases from V and 5 bases from J, with 10 bases in between. Germline CDR1 is GTSNPN and CDR2 is SVGIG (reference sequence). The CDR3 consists of 13 residues. This CDR3 reads CAWRRTENEKLFF. CDR3 in DNA: TGTGCCTGGAGGCGGACAGAAAATGAAAAACTGTTTTTT.

The CDR3 reads CASSTRIQGKEYF. In nucleotides, the CDR3 is TGCGCCAGCAGCACCCGGATCCAAGGGAAGGAGTACTTC. The chain carries TRBV5-1 and TRBJ2-7; D is ambiguous. CDR3 size: 13 residues. Looked up from germline, CDR1 is SGHRS and CDR2 is YFSETQ. V dropped 4 bases and J dropped 11 bases, with 19 bases sitting between them.

The chain is built from TRBV7-9 and TRBJ2-1; the match to TRBD2 covers 10 bases. The CDR3 length is 16 residues. CDR1 and CDR2 (germline): SEHNR, FQNEAQ (reference sequence). V lost 3 bases to trimming and J lost 1 base; unmatched junction nucleotides: 3. The CDR3 bases are TGTGCCAGCAGCTTCACTAGCGGGGTTTCCTACAATGAGCAGTTCTTC. Translating it yields CASSFTSGVSYNEQFF.

For this clonotype: As the CDR3 is not closed by the conserved phenylalanine or tryptophan, this likely results from a read error. J is TRBJ1-2 and V is TRBV4-1; a possible D gene is TRBD1 (5 bases). In germline, CDR1 is MGHRA, CDR2 YSYEKL. V dropped 3 bases and J dropped 4 bases, with 21 bases sitting between them. The CDR3 runs 17 residues. CDR3 sequence reads: CASSQAGTEKAIYGYTY. DNA of the CDR3: TGCGCCAGCAGCCAGGCCGGGACGGAAAAAGCCATCTATGGCTACACCTAC.

This chain links TRBV18 with TRBJ1-1; D might be TRBD1 (6 bases). The ends were cut back, 5 bases at V and 5 bases at J, with 21 bases in the middle. Germline V gene data show CDR1 as KGHSH and CDR2 as LQKENI. This CDR3 region has 16 residues. The CDR3 reads CASSWDKGALGTEAFF. The CDR3 DNA reads as TGTGCCAGCTCATGGGACAAGGGAGCCCTGGGGACTGAAGCTTTCTTT.

The rearrangement uses TRBV20-1 and TRBJ1-5; maybe TRBD1 (6 bases). This CDR3 has 15 residues. V was clipped by 5 bases and J by 2 bases, with 16 bases between them. Germline CDR1 DFQATT, CDR2 SNEGSKA (reference sequence). Written as DNA, the CDR3 is TGCAGTGCTCTGGACAGCCCATGGGGCAATCAGCCCCAGCATTTT. Protein: CSALDSPWGNQPQHF.